The 20 T cell receptor beta chains reported below all come from one sample, sequenced in a study of blood T cell repertoires in COVID-19. Profiled with immunoSEQ multiplex PCR; TCRdb holds only in-frame clones, not every one. The sample lists 150,000 or so clones, around 90% occurring once. Sequencing was carried out using peripheral blood. These receptors were taken from a man in his 60s with COVID-19, enrolled during active disease.

The genes are TRBV7-2 and TRBJ1-4, with D unresolved. The CDR3 sequence is 16 residues long. V was pared by 5 bases and J by 3 bases, with 16 bases between. CDR1 and CDR2 from the germline V gene are SGHTA and FQGNSA. In nucleotides, the CDR3 is TGTGCCAGCAGCATAGATGGGAGAACATCTAATGAAAAACTGTTTTTT. Translated: CASSIDGRTSNEKLFF. The whole variable domain, filled in from reference TRBV7-2 and TRBJ1-4, reads GAGVSQSPSNKVTEKGKDVELRCDPISGHTALYWYRQSLGQGLEFLIYFQGNSAPDKSGLPSDRFSAERTGGSVSTLTIQRTQQEDSAVYLCASSIDGRTSNEKLFFGSGTQLSVL.

This clone was seen a single time. V is TRBV7-8 and J is TRBJ1-2, with 9 bases that match TRBD1. CDR1 and CDR2 (germline): SGHVS, FQNEAQ. Trimming cost V 5 bases and J 5 bases; bases outside gene matches: 9. The CDR3 totals 15 residues. The CDR3 loop reads CASSGDRDRVYGYTF. DNA for the CDR3: TGTGCCAGCAGCGGTGACCGGGACAGGGTGTATGGCTACACCTTC.

The chain has TRBV12-3 or TRBV12-4 and TRBJ1-1; D perhaps matches TRBD1 (6 bases). The V end lost 6 bases, the J end lost 8 bases, and 10 bases lay between the germline ends. The CDR3 length is 11 residues. The CDR3 DNA is TGTGCCAGCAGGTACAGGGCGGAAGCTTTCTTT. As protein: CASRYRAEAFF.

DNA of the CDR3: TGTGCCAGCAGAAAGGGACTAGCGGGAGTAGAGCAGTTCTTC. Translating it yields CASRKGLAGVEQFF. The V and J genes are TRBV28 and TRBJ2-1; 14 positions agree with TRBD2. V was clipped by 6 bases and J by 10 bases; unmatched bases: 5. The CDR3 is 14 amino acids. Germline V gene sequence: CDR1 MDHEN, CDR2 SYDVKM.

Notes on this clone: Other DNA sequences in the sample encode the same CDR3. The J gene is TRBJ1-5, the V gene TRBV5-8; D not resolved. The germline CDR1 and CDR2 sequences are SGHTS and YDEGEE. V shed 4 bases and J shed 4 bases, with 12 bases lying between them. This CDR3 spans 14 amino acids. CDR3 sequence: CASSPRGQNQPQHF. The DNA for the CDR3 is TGTGCCAGCAGCCCCCGCGGCCAGAATCAGCCCCAGCATTTT.

As DNA, the CDR3 is TGTGCCAGCAGTTTATTGGCGCAGGGGGGTGCTTTCTTT. Translated: CASSLLAQGGAFF. The chain is built from TRBV28 and TRBJ1-1, with 7 bases identical to TRBD1. Germline V gene lookup returns CDR1 MDHEN and CDR2 SYDVKM. J was trimmed by 11 bases and V by 1 base; bases with no gene match: 7. The CDR3 runs to 13 residues.

The chain carries TRBV5-1 and TRBJ2-5; no firm D call. The CDR3 is 12 amino acids. Germline lookup yields CDR1 SGHRS and CDR2 YFSETQ. V gave up 4 bases and J gave up 5 bases, with 9 bases separating them. CDR3 residues: CASSIQMETQYF. The CDR3 DNA reads TGCGCCAGCAGCATCCAGATGGAGACCCAGTACTTC.

V is TRBV29-1 and J is TRBJ2-7, with TRBD1 matching 9 bases. Germline V lookup: CDR1 SQVTM, CDR2 ANQGSEA. The CDR3 has 15 amino acids. V was pared by 3 bases and J by 6 bases, with 12 bases of the junction left unmatched. CDR3 residues: CSVEFPGQGIREQYF. CDR3 sequence (DNA): TGCAGCGTTGAGTTCCCGGGACAGGGAATTCGCGAGCAGTACTTC.

The V gene is TRBV9, the J gene TRBJ1-4; D perhaps matches TRBD1 (6 bases). Germline V gene lookup returns CDR1 SGDLS and CDR2 YYNGEE. The CDR3 runs to 17 residues. V lost 4 bases and J 0 bases, leaving 16 bases between the germline ends. CDR3 protein: CASSYLGQPATNEKLFF. CDR3 DNA: TGTGCCAGCAGCTACCTAGGACAGCCCGCAACTAATGAAAAACTGTTTTTT.

The chain combines TRBV28 with TRBJ1-2; 9 bases agree with TRBD1. The V segment lost 3 bases and the J segment 4 bases; nucleotides outside the gene matches: 12. The CDR3 is made up of 17 amino acids. CDR1 is MDHEN, CDR2 SYDVKM, per germline. In DNA form, the CDR3 reads TGTGCCAGCAGTTTTTTGGGTAAACAGACAGGGGGCTATGGCTACACCTTC. Translation: CASSFLGKQTGGYGYTF.

In this sample, this clone turned up once. This chain connects TRBV28 to TRBJ1-6; weak D call: TRBD1 (5 bases). Germline V gene data show CDR1 as MDHEN and CDR2 as SYDVKM. Trimming removed 8 bases from V and 2 bases from J, with 19 bases in between. CDR3 length equals 17 residues. This CDR3 reads CASGTKQASPYNSPLHF. For the CDR3, the DNA is TGTGCCAGCGGAACCAAACAGGCGTCTCCCTATAATTCACCCCTCCACTTT.

This CDR3 reads CASSVAGQISYNSPLHF. Here the CDR3 DNA reads TGTGCCAGCAGCGTAGCGGGACAAATCTCCTATAATTCACCCCTCCACTTT. The chain links TRBV9 to TRBJ1-6; possible D gene TRBD1, 6 bases. CDR1 SGDLS and CDR2 YYNGEE come from the germline V gene. With 0 bases removed from V and 0 bases from J, the gap between germline ends came to 10 bases. CDR3 length: 17 residues.

The V and J genes are TRBV6-5 and TRBJ1-3; 11 bases align to TRBD1. V gave up 5 bases and J gave up 1 base; unmatched junction bases: 1. Germline V gene sequence: CDR1 MNHEY, CDR2 SVGAGI. This CDR3 is 15 amino acids long. The CDR3, as DNA: TGTGCCAGCAGTAGGGACAGGGGGTCTGGAAACACCATATATTTT. It translates to CASSRDRGSGNTIYF.

This sequence joins TRBV12-3 or TRBV12-4 and TRBJ2-7, with unresolved D. The CDR3 runs to 13 residues. V was clipped by 5 bases and J by 3 bases, with 11 bases between them. The CDR3 nucleotides are TGTGCCAGCAGTACCGACACCCACTACGAGCAGTACTTC. Amino acid sequence: CASSTDTHYEQYF.

V is TRBV6-5 and J is TRBJ2-1, with D perhaps matching TRBD2 (6 bases). Trimming pared 5 bases from V and 8 bases from J, leaving 19 bases between. The CDR3 covers 15 residues. From germline, CDR1 is MNHEY and CDR2 SVGAGI. CDR3 sequence: CASSHPPRTNHEQFF. For the CDR3, the DNA is TGTGCCAGCAGTCACCCCCCCCGGACTAACCATGAGCAGTTCTTC.

There are a few counts of this clone. The V and J genes are TRBV29-1 and TRBJ1-5; 9 bases match TRBD1. CDR3 length: 13 amino acids. Looked up from germline, CDR1 is SQVTM and CDR2 is ANQGSEA. The CDR3 nucleotides are TGCAGTGTCCTGGGACAGGGAACCCAGCCCCAGCATTTT. It specifies CSVLGQGTQPQHF.

This chain links TRBV11-3 with TRBJ2-1; possibly TRBD2 for D (5 bases). The CDR3 covers 15 residues. CDR1 SGHNT and CDR2 YENEEA come from the germline V gene. Trimming left V 2 bases short and J 0 bases short, with 8 bases between. The CDR3 coding sequence is TGTGCCAGCAGCTTAACCGGAGGCTCCTACAATGAGCAGTTCTTC. Its translation: CASSLTGGSYNEQFF. Supplemented by reference TRBV11-3 and TRBJ2-1, the full variable domain reads EAGVVQSPRYKIIEKKQPVAFWCNPISGHNTLYWYLQNLGQGPELLIRYENEEAVDDSQLPKDRFSAERLKGVDSTLKIQPAELGDSAVYLCASSLTGGSYNEQFFGPGTRLTVL.

The chain employs TRBV11-2 and TRBJ2-7; a weak D match, TRBD2 (7 bases). From germline, CDR1 is SGHAT and CDR2 FQNNGV. The CDR3 contains 15 residues. The ends were cut back, 5 bases at V and 3 bases at J, with 17 bases in the middle. The CDR3 coding sequence is TGTGCCAGCAGCCCAGGTCTAGGGGGGGTCTACGAGCAGTACTTC. Translating gives CASSPGLGGVYEQYF.

This chain connects TRBV14 to TRBJ1-2, with 8 bases that match TRBD1. V shed 0 bases and J 8 bases; nucleotides not matched to a gene: 5. The germline V gene has CDR1 SGHDN and CDR2 FVKESK. This CDR3 spans 14 amino acids. Here the CDR3 reads CASSQEQGVWGYTF. Written as DNA, the CDR3 is TGTGCCAGCAGCCAAGAACAGGGGGTTTGGGGCTACACCTTC. The complete variable domain, with remaining parts taken from reference TRBV14 and TRBJ1-2, reads EAGVTQFPSHSVIEKGQTVTLRCDPISGHDNLYWYRRVMGKEIKFLLHFVKESKQDESGMPNNRFLAERTGGTYSTLKVQPAELEDSGVYFCASSQEQGVWGYTFGSGTRLTVV.

The chain links TRBV5-4 to TRBJ1-1; tentative D call: TRBD1 (5 bases). Trimming left V 0 bases short and J 0 bases short, with 12 bases between. The CDR3 runs to 16 residues. Germline values: CDR1 SGHNT, CDR2 YYREEE (reference sequence). DNA of the CDR3: TGTGCCAGCAGCTTGGCAGGGCAGGTCATGAACACTGAAGCTTTCTTT. Translation: CASSLAGQVMNTEAFF.